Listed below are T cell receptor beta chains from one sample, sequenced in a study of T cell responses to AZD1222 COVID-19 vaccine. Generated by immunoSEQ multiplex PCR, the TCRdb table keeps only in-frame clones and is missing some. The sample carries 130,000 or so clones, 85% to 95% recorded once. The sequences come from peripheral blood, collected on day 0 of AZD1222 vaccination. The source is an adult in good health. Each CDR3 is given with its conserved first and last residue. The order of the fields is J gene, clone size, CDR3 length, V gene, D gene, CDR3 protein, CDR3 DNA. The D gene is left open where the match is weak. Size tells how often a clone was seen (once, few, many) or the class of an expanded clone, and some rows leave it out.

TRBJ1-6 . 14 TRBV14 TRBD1 CASSQNRGYSPLHF TGTGCCAGCAGCCAAAACAGGGGGTATTCACCCCTCCACTTT
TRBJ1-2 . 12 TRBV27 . CASSFDARSYTF TGTGCCAGCAGTTTTGATGCCCGGAGCTACACCTTC
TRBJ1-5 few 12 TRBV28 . CASTTPPWPQHF TGTGCCAGCACCACTCCACCTTGGCCCCAGCATTTT
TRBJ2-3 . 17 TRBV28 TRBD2 CARFGCGRCLDTDTQYF TGTGCCAGGTTTGGTTGCGGGAGGTGTTTGGACACAGATACGCAGTATTTT
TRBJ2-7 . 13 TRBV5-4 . CASSLKGGYEQYF TGTGCCAGCAGCCTCAAGGGGGGCTACGAGCAGTACTTC
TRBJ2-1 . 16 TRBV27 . CASRAAGRVTHNEQFF TGTGCCAGCAGAGCCGCCGGTCGGGTGACCCACAATGAGCAGTTCTTC
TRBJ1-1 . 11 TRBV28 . CASGHEVGAFF TGTGCCAGCGGCCACGAGGTCGGAGCTTTCTTT
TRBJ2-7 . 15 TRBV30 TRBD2 CAWSRGTSASYEQYF TGTGCCTGGAGTCGAGGGACTAGCGCATCCTACGAGCAGTACTTC
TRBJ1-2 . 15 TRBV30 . CAWKRGLLKPYGYTF TGTGCCTGGAAGCGGGGCCTCCTGAAACCCTATGGCTACACCTTC
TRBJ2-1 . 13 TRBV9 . CASSAYLYNEQFF TGTGCCAGCAGCGCCTACCTCTACAATGAGCAGTTCTTC
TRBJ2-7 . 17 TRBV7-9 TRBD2 CASSSGLAGAGGREQYF TGTGCCAGCAGTTCTGGACTAGCGGGAGCAGGGGGGCGGGAGCAGTACTTC
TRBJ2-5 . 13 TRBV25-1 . CASSGAVLETQYF TGTGCCAGCAGTGGAGCAGTATTGGAGACCCAGTACTTC
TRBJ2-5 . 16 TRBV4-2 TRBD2 CASSQETSGGAETQYF TGTGCCAGCAGCCAAGAGACTAGCGGGGGGGCCGAGACCCAGTACTTC
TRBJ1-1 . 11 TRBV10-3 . CAIKTDTEAFF TGTGCCATCAAGACAGACACTGAAGCTTTCTTT
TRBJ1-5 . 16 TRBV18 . CASSFRTVGTNQPQHF TGTGCCAGCTCGTTCAGGACGGTGGGTACCAATCAGCCCCAGCATTTT
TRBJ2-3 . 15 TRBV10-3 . CAISPGTPNTDTQYF TGTGCCATCAGCCCCGGGACACCTAACACAGATACGCAGTATTTT
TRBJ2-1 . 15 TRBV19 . CASSAESDGYKEQFF TGTGCCAGTAGTGCCGAGAGCGACGGGTACAAGGAGCAGTTCTTC
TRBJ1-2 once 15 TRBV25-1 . CASSDTPGRFYGYTF TGTGCCAGCAGTGATACCCCGGGACGGTTCTATGGCTACACCTTC
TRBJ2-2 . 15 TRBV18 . CASSEAAAGTGELFF TGTGCCAGCTCAGAAGCGGCTGCGGGCACCGGGGAGCTGTTTTTT
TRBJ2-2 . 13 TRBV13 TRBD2 CASSSAGYGELFF TGTGCCAGCAGCTCAGCGGGATATGGGGAGCTGTTTTTT
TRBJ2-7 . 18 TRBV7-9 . CASTLIGSGHPQIYEQYF TGTGCCAGCACTCTGATCGGGTCAGGACATCCGCAGATCTACGAGCAGTACTTC
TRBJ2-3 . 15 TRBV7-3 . CASSPRWGRTDTQYF TGTGCCAGCAGCCCCCGCTGGGGGCGCACAGATACGCAGTATTTT
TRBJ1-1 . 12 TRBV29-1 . CSATGSNTEAFF TGCAGCGCCACCGGGAGTAACACTGAAGCTTTCTTT
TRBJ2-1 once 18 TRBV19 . CASSTDGGVLSSYNEQFF TGTGCCAGTAGTACCGACGGCGGGGTCCTAAGCTCCTACAATGAGCAGTTCTTC
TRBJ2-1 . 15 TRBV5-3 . CARSLGASPYNEQFF TGTGCCAGAAGCTTGGGTGCTAGCCCATACAATGAGCAGTTCTTC
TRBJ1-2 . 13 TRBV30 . CAGPRGGNYGYTF TGTGCCGGCCCACGGGGCGGCAACTATGGCTACACCTTC
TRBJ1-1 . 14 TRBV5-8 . CASSLGVMNTEAFF TGTGCCAGCAGCTTGGGGGTTATGAACACTGAAGCTTTCTTT
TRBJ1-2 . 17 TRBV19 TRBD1 CASSSGTGASLNYGYTF TGTGCCAGTAGTTCGGGGACAGGGGCCTCCCTTAACTATGGCTACACCTTC
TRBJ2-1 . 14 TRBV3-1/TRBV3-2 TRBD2 CASSPSGGTREQFF TGTGCCAGCAGCCCTAGCGGGGGAACCCGTGAGCAGTTCTTC
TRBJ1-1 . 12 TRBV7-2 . CASSVSTVEAFF TGTGCCAGCAGCGTTTCGACGGTTGAAGCTTTCTTT
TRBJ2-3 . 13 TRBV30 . CAWRDSHTDTQYF TGTGCCTGGAGGGACAGTCACACAGATACGCAGTATTTT
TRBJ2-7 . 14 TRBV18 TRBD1 CASSSGTGNYEQYF TGTGCCAGCTCGTCCGGGACAGGGAACTACGAGCAGTACTTC
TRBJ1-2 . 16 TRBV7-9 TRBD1 CASSRRGGQNNYGYTF TGTGCCAGCAGCCGTCGGGGGGGACAGAACAACTATGGCTACACCTTC
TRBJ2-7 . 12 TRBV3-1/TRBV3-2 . CASSQASASQYF TGTGCCAGCAGCCAAGCGTCTGCATCCCAGTACTTC
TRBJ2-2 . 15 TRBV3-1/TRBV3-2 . CASSQARGAAGELFF TGTGCCAGCAGCCAAGCACGAGGGGCGGCGGGGGAGCTGTTTTTT
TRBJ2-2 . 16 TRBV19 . CASSIWAKGGTGELFF TGTGCCAGTAGTATTTGGGCGAAGGGAGGAACCGGGGAGCTGTTTTTT
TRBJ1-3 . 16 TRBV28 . CASSPMPSTGGNTIYF TGTGCCAGCAGCCCGATGCCTTCTACAGGGGGAAACACCATATATTTT
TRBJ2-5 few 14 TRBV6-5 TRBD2 CATRERGIEETQYF TGTGCCACTCGGGAGCGGGGAATAGAAGAGACCCAGTACTTC
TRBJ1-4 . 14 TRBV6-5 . CASSYEATNEKLFF TGTGCCAGCAGTTACGAGGCAACTAATGAAAAACTGTTTTTT
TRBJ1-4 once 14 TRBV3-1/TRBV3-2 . CASSGPRDNEKLFF TGTGCCAGCAGCGGACCGAGGGACAATGAAAAACTGTTTTTT
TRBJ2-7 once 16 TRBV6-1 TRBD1 CASSDPGQGRSYEQYF TGTGCCAGCAGTGACCCCGGACAGGGTCGTTCCTACGAGCAGTACTTC
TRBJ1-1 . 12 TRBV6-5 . CASRLRDTEAFF TGTGCCAGCAGGTTGCGGGACACTGAAGCTTTCTTT
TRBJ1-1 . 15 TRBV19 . CASSSPGQFNTEAFF TGTGCCAGTAGCTCCCCCGGACAGTTTAACACTGAAGCTTTCTTT
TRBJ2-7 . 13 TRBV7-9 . CASSFSLAYEQYF TGTGCCAGCAGCTTTTCACTAGCCTACGAGCAGTACTTC
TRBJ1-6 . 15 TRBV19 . CASSMPTAYNSPLHF TGTGCCAGTAGTATGCCGACAGCCTATAATTCACCCCTCCACTTT
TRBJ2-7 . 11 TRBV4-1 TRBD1 CASKQGYEQYF TGCGCCAGTAAACAGGGGTACGAGCAGTACTTC
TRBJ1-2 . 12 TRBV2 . CASSESRVGYTF TGTGCCAGCAGTGAATCCCGGGTGGGCTACACCTTC
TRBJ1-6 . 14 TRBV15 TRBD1 CATSIGQGGSPLHF TGTGCCACCAGCATTGGACAGGGAGGTTCACCCCTCCACTTT
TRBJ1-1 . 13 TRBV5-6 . CASSLVLTGEAFF TGTGCCAGCAGCTTGGTGCTAACGGGTGAAGCTTTCTTT
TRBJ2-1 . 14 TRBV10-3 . CAISESSRDDEQFF TGTGCCATCAGTGAGTCGAGTAGGGACGATGAGCAGTTCTTC
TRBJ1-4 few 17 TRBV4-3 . CASSQIGGHPKNEKLFF TGCGCCAGCAGCCAGATAGGGGGACACCCTAAAAATGAAAAACTGTTTTTT
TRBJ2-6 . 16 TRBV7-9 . CASSPGTSAWANVLTF TGTGCCAGCAGCCCCGGGACATCCGCCTGGGCCAACGTCCTGACTTTC
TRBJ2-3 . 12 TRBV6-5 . CASKDGTDTQYF TGTGCCAGCAAGGATGGCACAGATACGCAGTATTTT
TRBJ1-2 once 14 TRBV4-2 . CASRQVGGGHGYTF TGTGCCAGCAGACAAGTAGGGGGTGGTCATGGCTACACCTTC
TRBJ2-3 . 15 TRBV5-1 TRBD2 CASSFFAGDTDTQYF TGCGCCAGCAGCTTCTTCGCGGGAGACACAGATACGCAGTATTTT
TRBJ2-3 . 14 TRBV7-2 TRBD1 CASRRVTGADTQYF TGTGCCAGCAGGCGGGTAACAGGGGCAGATACGCAGTATTTT
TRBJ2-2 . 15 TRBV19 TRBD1 CASSDPGGVDGELFF TGTGCCAGTAGTGATCCAGGGGGCGTCGACGGGGAGCTGTTTTTT
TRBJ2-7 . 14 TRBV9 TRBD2 CASSLTSGPYEQYF TGTGCCAGCAGCCTCACTAGCGGCCCCTACGAGCAGTACTTC
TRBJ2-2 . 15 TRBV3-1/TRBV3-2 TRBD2 CASSQVGGDTGELFF TGTGCCAGCAGCCAAGTGGGGGGGGACACCGGGGAGCTGTTTTTT
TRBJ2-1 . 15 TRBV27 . CASSLGGLSYNEQFF TGTGCCAGCAGTTTAGGAGGACTCTCCTACAATGAGCAGTTCTTC